The 27 T cell receptor beta chains presented below share a single source sample, sequenced in a study of OX40 agonist ivuxolimab in advanced cancers. TCRdb keeps only in-frame clones here, not all; method: immunoSEQ multiplex PCR. Of approximately 79,000 clones in the sample, around 87% were seen once. The input for sequencing was CD4+ or CD8+ T cells sorted from blood, taken in a trial of the OX40 agonist ivuxolimab. The source is an adult with an advanced solid tumor such as melanoma, head and neck, liver or kidney cancer.

This chain joins TRBV28 and TRBJ2-1, with 9 bases fitting TRBD2. The ends lost 6 bases at V and 2 bases at J; junction bases unmatched: 8. The germline V gene has CDR1 MDHEN and CDR2 SYDVKM. The CDR3 extends over 16 amino acids. CDR3 sequence: CASSGLVAGAYNEQFF. The CDR3 DNA follows: TGTGCCAGCAGCGGACTGGTAGCGGGAGCCTACAATGAGCAGTTCTTC.

In its sample, this clone was seen a few times. The V call is TRBV19, the J call TRBJ1-5, with 7 nucleotides matching TRBD1. V was clipped by 3 bases and J by 7 bases; unmatched bases: 9. The CDR3 loop spans 15 amino acids. The germline V gene has CDR1 LNHDA and CDR2 SQIVND (reference sequence). The CDR3 region has the DNA TGTGCCAGTAGTATTGACAGGGTAAAAGAGCAGCCCCAGCATTTT. Amino acids: CASSIDRVKEQPQHF.

The V call is TRBV2, the J call TRBJ1-5; tentative D call: TRBD1 (6 bases). The germline CDR1 and CDR2 sequences are SNHLY and FYNNEI. The CDR3 sequence is 14 residues long. Trimming left V 4 bases short and J 10 bases short, with 17 bases between. CDR3 residues: CASSVQAAGEPQHF. The CDR3 DNA is TGTGCCAGCAGTGTTCAGGCCGCAGGGGAACCCCAGCATTTT.

The chain links TRBV30 to TRBJ2-3; D ambiguous. The germline V and J ends were trimmed by 0 bases and 5 bases, with 6 bases remaining between them. This CDR3 is built from 12 residues. Germline V gene data show CDR1 as GTSNPN and CDR2 as SVGIG (reference sequence). In DNA, the CDR3 is TGTGCCTGGAGTGTAGGACGAGATACGCAGTATTTT. This codes for CAWSVGRDTQYF.

The sample holds a few counts of this clone. The rearrangement uses TRBV7-8 and TRBJ2-7, with D perhaps TRBD2 (5 bases). This CDR3 has 14 amino acids. V lost 4 bases, J lost 7 bases, and 17 bases lay in between. From germline, CDR1 is SGHVS and CDR2 FQNEAQ. The CDR3 spells CASSSRAGGREQYF. As DNA, the CDR3 is TGTGCCAGCAGCTCCCGGGCCGGAGGACGGGAGCAGTACTTC.

The V gene is TRBV25-1, the J gene TRBJ1-2; D gene unclear. V was cut by 1 base and J by 4 bases, with 4 bases left in between. The germline V gene has CDR1 MGHDK and CDR2 SYGVNS. The CDR3 loop spans 12 amino acids. The CDR3, as DNA: TGTGCCAGCAGTGAATTATCCTATGGCTACACCTTC. Protein product: CASSELSYGYTF.

This chain links TRBV9 with TRBJ2-1, with 7 nucleotides matching TRBD2. CDR1 and CDR2 from the germline V gene are SGDLS and YYNGEE. CDR3 length: 15 amino acids. The V and J ends lost 0 bases and 9 bases, in that order; junction bases with no gene match: 9. The CDR3 region is CASSVVGGSMGEQFF. CDR3 nucleotide sequence: TGTGCCAGCAGCGTAGTAGGCGGGAGCATGGGTGAGCAGTTCTTC.

The J gene is TRBJ2-3, the V gene TRBV5-1; D gene unclear. From germline, CDR1 is SGHRS and CDR2 YFSETQ. This CDR3 has 13 amino acids. Trimming removed 5 bases from V and 0 bases from J, with 7 bases in between. This chain's CDR3 is CASRELSTDTQYF. CDR3 DNA sequence: TGCGCCAGCAGAGAACTTAGCACAGATACGCAGTATTTT.

The V and J genes are TRBV18 and TRBJ1-2; D is undetermined. The CDR3 is 15 amino acids. V lost 4 bases and J lost 1, with 13 bases in between. Germline-derived CDR1 and CDR2 are KGHSH and LQKENI. CDR3 amino acids: CASSLAGSRNYGYTF. For the CDR3, the DNA is TGTGCCAGCTCACTAGCCGGGTCCCGTAACTATGGCTACACCTTC.

The chain joins TRBV11-2 to TRBJ2-7, with 7 bases matching TRBD1. J gave up 0 bases and V 1 base, and 6 bases lay outside the gene matches. Germline CDR1 is SGHAT and CDR2 is FQNNGV. The CDR3 is 16 residues long. This CDR3 reads CASSLGARGSSYEQYF. The CDR3 DNA reads as TGTGCCAGCAGCTTAGGAGCCAGGGGGAGCTCCTACGAGCAGTACTTC.

The rearrangement links TRBV2 to TRBJ2-7; no clear D. The V end was cut by 6 bases, the J end by 0 bases, with 6 bases between. The CDR3 is 12 amino acids. Per the germline V gene, CDR1 is SNHLY and CDR2 is FYNNEI. The CDR3 protein is CASRTISYEQYF. Written as DNA, the CDR3 is TGTGCCAGCAGAACCATCTCCTACGAGCAGTACTTC.

The gene calls are TRBV4-1 and TRBJ1-5, with a possible D match to TRBD1 (5 bases). V shed 0 bases and J shed 2 bases, with 5 bases lying between them. The CDR3 loop spans 14 amino acids. CDR1 and CDR2 from the germline V gene are MGHRA and YSYEKL. Here the CDR3 reads CASSQEGGNQPQHF. In DNA form, the CDR3 reads TGCGCCAGCAGCCAAGAAGGGGGCAATCAGCCCCAGCATTTT.

The chain recombines TRBV9 with TRBJ2-5, with 12 bases aligning to TRBD2. This CDR3 region has 15 residues. Germline values: CDR1 SGDLS, CDR2 YYNGEE. The V and J ends lost 0 bases and 5 bases, in that order; junction bases with no gene match: 2. CDR3 DNA sequence: TGTGCCAGCAGCGTAGGTGGGACTAGCGGGGAGACCCAGTACTTC. It encodes CASSVGGTSGETQYF.

The gene calls are TRBV29-1 and TRBJ1-1; 9 bases agree with TRBD1. This CDR3 is 14 amino acids long. The ends lost 6 bases at V and 6 bases at J; junction bases unmatched: 11. The germline V gene encodes CDR1 SQVTM and CDR2 ANQGSEA. The CDR3 region is CSVETGTGYPEAFF. The CDR3 nucleotides are TGCAGCGTAGAGACCGGGACAGGGTATCCTGAAGCTTTCTTT.

V is TRBV9 and J is TRBJ2-5, with 8 nucleotides matching TRBD1. Germline trimming cut 4 bases from V and 5 bases from J; bases unmatched to any gene: 7. The germline gives CDR1 SGDLS, CDR2 YYNGEE. The CDR3 totals 14 residues. The CDR3 reads CASSYSGGKETQYF. The CDR3 DNA is TGTGCCAGCAGCTACTCAGGGGGCAAGGAGACCCAGTACTTC.

This chain connects TRBV2 to TRBJ2-7; possibly TRBD2 for D (6 bases). The V end was cut by 4 bases, the J end by 0 bases, with 10 bases between. Germline V gene data show CDR1 as SNHLY and CDR2 as FYNNEI. The CDR3 consists of 14 residues. This CDR3 reads CASSVGGISYEQYF. CDR3 DNA sequence: TGTGCCAGCAGTGTCGGGGGTATCTCCTACGAGCAGTACTTC.

The rearrangement joins TRBV27 to TRBJ1-6; D is perhaps TRBD1 (5 bases). Germline CDR1 MNHEY, CDR2 SMNVEV (reference sequence). The CDR3 has 12 amino acids. Trimming left V 7 bases short and J 10 bases short, with 11 bases between. Here the CDR3 reads CASNNRGSPLHF. CDR3 nucleotides: TGTGCCAGCAATAATAGGGGATCACCCCTCCACTTT.

The genes are TRBV19 and TRBJ1-2, with a weak D call TRBD1 (6 bases). The CDR3 has 14 residues. Germline V gene lookup returns CDR1 LNHDA and CDR2 SQIVND (reference sequence). The V and J ends lost 7 bases and 2 bases respectively, with 14 bases between them. This chain's CDR3 is CASINLGQNYGYTF. DNA of the CDR3: TGTGCCAGTATCAACCTAGGACAGAACTATGGCTACACCTTC.

The chain joins TRBV5-5 to TRBJ2-1; D is ambiguous. CDR1 SGHKS and CDR2 YYEKEE come from the germline V gene (reference sequence). This CDR3 contains 14 residues. Trimming removed 1 base at V and 6 bases at J, with 11 bases between. CDR3 DNA: TGTGCCAGCAGCTTGCCGTACGAGAGCAATGAGCAGTTCTTC. Residues: CASSLPYESNEQFF.

This clone turned up a few times. J is TRBJ1-2 and V is TRBV28; D possibly corresponds to TRBD1 (5 bases). Trimming took 6 bases from V and 2 from J, leaving 10 bases between them. The CDR3 is made up of 13 amino acids. Germline assignment: CDR1 MDHEN and CDR2 SYDVKM. As DNA, the CDR3 is TGTGCCAGCAGACGGACACAAAACTATGGCTACACCTTC. It specifies CASRRTQNYGYTF.

The rearrangement links TRBV30 to TRBJ2-7; 10 nucleotides align to TRBD1. The CDR3 length is 13 residues. J gave up 6 bases and V 5 bases, and 7 bases lay outside the gene matches. The germline V gene encodes CDR1 GTSNPN and CDR2 SVGIG (reference sequence). The CDR3 region is CAWAGTGEGEQYF. The CDR3 DNA sequence: TGTGCCTGGGCCGGGACAGGGGAGGGCGAGCAGTACTTC.

The V and J genes are TRBV18 and TRBJ2-7; 8 bases map to TRBD1. V lost 3 bases, J lost 4 bases, and 8 bases stayed unmatched. CDR3 length equals 15 residues. The germline V gene encodes CDR1 KGHSH and CDR2 LQKENI. The CDR3 bases are TGTGCCAGCTCACCTAAGGACAGGGCTAATTACGAGCAGTACTTC. Translating it yields CASSPKDRANYEQYF.

The chain's CDR3 is CASSTPGLAGGQETQYF. The CDR3 bases are TGTGCCAGTAGTACCCCGGGACTAGCGGGAGGACAAGAGACCCAGTACTTC. The V and J genes are TRBV19 and TRBJ2-5; TRBD2 aligns across 15 bases. This CDR3 has 17 residues. From germline, CDR1 is LNHDA and CDR2 SQIVND (reference sequence). V was clipped by 4 bases and J by 2 bases; unmatched bases: 5.

This chain connects TRBV2 to TRBJ2-7, with D perhaps TRBD1 or TRBD2 (5 bases each). Germline lookup yields CDR1 SNHLY and CDR2 FYNNEI. The CDR3 extends over 15 amino acids. Trimming shortened V by 2 bases and J by 2 bases, and 13 bases separated the two germline ends. The CDR3 DNA reads TGTGCCAGCAGTGAATTTTGGGGACGGGCCTACGAGCAGTACTTC. Amino acid sequence: CASSEFWGRAYEQYF.

Comment on this clone: Other DNA sequences within the sample encode an identical CDR3. The genes are TRBV5-1 and TRBJ2-7, with D perhaps matching TRBD2 (6 bases). The CDR3 runs 15 residues. The ends were cut back, 1 base at V and 3 bases at J, with 14 bases in the middle. Looked up from germline, CDR1 is SGHRS and CDR2 is YFSETQ. Written as DNA, the CDR3 is TGCGCCAGCAGCTTGAACGCGGGGAGATTCTACGAGCAGTACTTC. This gives the protein CASSLNAGRFYEQYF.

The chain links TRBV25-1 to TRBJ2-4; D unclear. Germline assignment: CDR1 MGHDK and CDR2 SYGVNS. Trimming left V 3 bases short and J 0 bases short, with 9 bases between. This CDR3 has 15 amino acids. Here the CDR3 reads CASSDGSLAKNIQYF. Here the CDR3 DNA reads TGTGCCAGCAGTGACGGATCTCTAGCCAAAAACATTCAGTACTTC.

The J gene is TRBJ1-4, the V gene TRBV10-3; 7 nucleotides match TRBD1. J gave up 8 bases and V 8 bases, and 8 bases lay outside the gene matches. The CDR3 has 13 amino acids. Germline loops: CDR1 ENHRY, CDR2 SYGVKD. The CDR3 DNA reads TGTGCCATCCGGGAGGGGGCAGGCGAAAAACTGTTTTTT. Residues: CAIREGAGEKLFF.